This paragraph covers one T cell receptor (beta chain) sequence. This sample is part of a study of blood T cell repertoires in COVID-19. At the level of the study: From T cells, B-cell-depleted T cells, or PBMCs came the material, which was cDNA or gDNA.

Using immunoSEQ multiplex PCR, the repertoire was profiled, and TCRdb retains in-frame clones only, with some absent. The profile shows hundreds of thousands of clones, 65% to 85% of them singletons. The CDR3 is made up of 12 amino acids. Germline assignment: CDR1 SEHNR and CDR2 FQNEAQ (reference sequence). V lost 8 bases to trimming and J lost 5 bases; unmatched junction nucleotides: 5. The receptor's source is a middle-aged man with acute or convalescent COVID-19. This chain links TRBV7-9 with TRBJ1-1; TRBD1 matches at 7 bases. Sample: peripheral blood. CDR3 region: CASVSGGTEAFF. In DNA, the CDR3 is TGTGCCAGCGTTTCAGGGGGGACTGAAGCTTTCTTT.